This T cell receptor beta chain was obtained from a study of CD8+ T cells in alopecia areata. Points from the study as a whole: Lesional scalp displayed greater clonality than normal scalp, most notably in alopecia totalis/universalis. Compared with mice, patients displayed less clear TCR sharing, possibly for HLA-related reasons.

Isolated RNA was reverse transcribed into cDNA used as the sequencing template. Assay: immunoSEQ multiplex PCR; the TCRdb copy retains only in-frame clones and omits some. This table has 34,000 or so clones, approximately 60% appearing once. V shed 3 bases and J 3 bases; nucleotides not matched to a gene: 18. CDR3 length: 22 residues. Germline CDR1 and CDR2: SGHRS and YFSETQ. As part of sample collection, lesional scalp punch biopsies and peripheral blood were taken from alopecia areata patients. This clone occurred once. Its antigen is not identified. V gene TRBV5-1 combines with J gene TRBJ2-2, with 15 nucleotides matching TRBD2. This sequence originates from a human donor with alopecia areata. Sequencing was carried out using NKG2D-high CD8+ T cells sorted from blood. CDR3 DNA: TGCGCCAGCAGCTCCCCAGTGGACCATGGACTAGCGGGAGGGCAGGACACCGGGGAGCTGTTTTTT. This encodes CASSSPVDHGLAGGQDTGELFF.